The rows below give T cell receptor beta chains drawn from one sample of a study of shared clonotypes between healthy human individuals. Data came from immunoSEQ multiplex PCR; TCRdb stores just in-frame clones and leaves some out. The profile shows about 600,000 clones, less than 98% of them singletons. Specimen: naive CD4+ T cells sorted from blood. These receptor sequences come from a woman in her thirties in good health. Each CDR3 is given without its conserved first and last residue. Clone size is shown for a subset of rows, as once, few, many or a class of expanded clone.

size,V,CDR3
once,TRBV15,ATSRDNGEKLF
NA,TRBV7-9,ASSLGTLAGANVLT
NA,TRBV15,ATSRDRSGSYNEQF
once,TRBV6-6,ASSQDRARNSPLH
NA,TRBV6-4,ASSMNSGANVLT
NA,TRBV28,ASSVIRLAGVHEQF
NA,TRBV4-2,ASSPGRRDNQPQH
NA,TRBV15,ATSSQSNQPQH
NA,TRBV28,ASSGDRGYEKLF
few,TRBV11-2,ASRLIDYEQY
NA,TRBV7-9,ASSPGGQGRKQPQH
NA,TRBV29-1,SVIQGSRGAF
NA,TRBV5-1,ASSLSSTGGTDTQY
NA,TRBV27,ASSSGPREGQPQH
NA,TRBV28,ASRSDWPQH
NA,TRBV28,ASSLTGVEAF
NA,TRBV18,ASSPPSSTDTQY
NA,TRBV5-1,ASRQGNKNTEAF
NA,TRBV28,ASSPPYEGSQPQH
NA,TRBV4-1,ASSQTGTIGTDTQY
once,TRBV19,ASSSQGTRDEAF
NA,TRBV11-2,ASSAGQGTSGNTIY
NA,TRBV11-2,ASSETFRGNTGELF
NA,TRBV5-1,ASRKPGQNYEQY
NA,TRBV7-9,ASSRPPSAEETQY
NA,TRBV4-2,ASSQSQDLLAKNIQY
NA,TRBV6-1,ASSEVGFEQY
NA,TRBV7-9,ASSPAYEQY
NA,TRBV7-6,ASSLGGQGAYEQY
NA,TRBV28,ASSLRGGRNGF
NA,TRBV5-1,ASSLLTASSGANVLT
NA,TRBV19,ASSSTSGKRSNEQF
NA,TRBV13,ASSNLWKGSPLH
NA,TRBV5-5,ASKPDRVYEQY
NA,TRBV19,ASSSRDSHTGELF